This TCR beta chain was observed in a study of identical twins. There are 14 residues in the CDR3. J lost 5 bases, V lost 7 bases, and 11 bases had no gene match. Germline V gene data show CDR1 as DFQATT and CDR2 as SNEGSKA (reference sequence). This clonotype was observed a handful of times. The antigen is undetermined. Via MiXCR, TCRdb re-called the 5' RACE reads, giving one row per CDR3 protein. The top ten clones hold 2.1% of a sample with around 300,000 distinct CDR3 sequences, about 8.9% of them seen once. Findings and limits, study-wide: There is a chance that invariant MAIT and iNKT cells partially muddied zero-insertion analyses.

A further study also used this sample, focusing on yellow fever vaccine responses in identical twins.

Material for sequencing was memory (CD45RO+) T cells sorted from blood. The sequence was obtained from a woman younger than 35 in good health. The chain uses TRBV20-1 and TRBJ2-1; TRBD2 matches at 7 bases. For the CDR3, the DNA is TGCAGTGTTAGTCGGGGGACTACCCACAATGAGCAGTTCTTC. Translating it yields CSVSRGTTHNEQFF.